Listed below are T cell receptor beta chains from one sample, sequenced in a study of blood T cell repertoires in COVID-19. Assay used: immunoSEQ multiplex PCR; TCRdb lists only in-frame clones, some missing. This table holds 300,000 to 400,000 clones, more than 70% found once. The specimen was peripheral blood. These receptors were taken from a woman aged 55-69 years with COVID-19, enrolled during active disease. The CDR3 runs from the conserved cysteine through the conserved F or W. The order of the fields is D gene, clone size, J gene, V gene, CDR3 DNA, CDR3 protein. D genes are given only for firm matches. The listing skips clone size in some rows; elsewhere it reads once, few, many or a size class.

TRBD2 | - | TRBJ2-1 | TRBV5-1 | TGCGCCAGCAGCACGGGACTAGCCTTCGGTGAGCAGTTCTTC | CASSTGLAFGEQFF
- | - | TRBJ2-7 | TRBV30 | TGTGCCTGGAGATCAAGCGGAAAATCCGAGCAGTACTTC | CAWRSSGKSEQYF
TRBD2 | - | TRBJ2-1 | TRBV7-7 | TGTGCCAGCAGCTTAGGCAGCGGGGGCTACAATGAGCAGTTCTTC | CASSLGSGGYNEQFF
- | - | TRBJ1-5 | TRBV7-6 | TGTGCCAGCAGCTTAGGGGCGGGGGCTGGTCAGCCCCAGCATTTT | CASSLGAGAGQPQHF
TRBD1 | once | TRBJ1-6 | TRBV7-3 | TGTGCCAGCAGCAAAACAGGGACAGAAAGGAATTCACCCCTCCACTTT | CASSKTGTERNSPLHF
- | - | TRBJ1-4 | TRBV5-4 | TGTGCCAGCAGCTTGGATGGATCCCAGAGGGAAAAACTGTTTTTT | CASSLDGSQREKLFF
TRBD2 | once | TRBJ2-2 | TRBV6-4 | TGTGCCAGCAGTTACGGGAGGGACACCGGGGAGCTGTTTTTT | CASSYGRDTGELFF
TRBD1 | - | TRBJ1-3 | TRBV4-1 | TGCGCCAGCAGCGTCCGGGACAGGGTAGCGGGAAACACCATATATTTT | CASSVRDRVAGNTIYF
- | - | TRBJ2-3 | TRBV9 | TGTGCCAGCAGCGTAGTTCAGAGCACAGATACGCAGTATTTT | CASSVVQSTDTQYF
TRBD1 | - | TRBJ1-5 | TRBV10-2 | TGCGCCAGCAGTGAGTCCCAGGGGGCTAATCAGCCCCAGCATTTT | CASSESQGANQPQHF
- | few | TRBJ2-5 | TRBV20-1 | TGCAGTGCTAGTCCTAGGACCGAGGGGACCCAGTACTTC | CSASPRTEGTQYF
TRBD1 | - | TRBJ2-7 | TRBV7-2 | TGTGCCAGCAGCTTGTGGGCTTTCCCGGGACAGGCCTACGAGCAGTACTTC | CASSLWAFPGQAYEQYF
- | few | TRBJ2-5 | TRBV2 | TGTGCCAGCACTTTAGAACAAGAGACCCAGTACTTC | CASTLEQETQYF
TRBD1 | once | TRBJ1-1 | TRBV6-2/TRBV6-3 | TGTGCCAGCAGCCATCGACAGGGAACGAGGAACACTGAAGCTTTCTTT | CASSHRQGTRNTEAFF
- | - | TRBJ1-2 | TRBV4-1 | TGCGCCAGCAGCCAAGATGGGGGAAGACAGGTCGAAACCCTATATGGCTACACCTTC | CASSQDGGRQVETLYGYTF
TRBD1 | - | TRBJ1-6 | TRBV27 | TGTGCCAGCAGTTCCCCCGGGACAGGGGTGGGATCACCCCTCCACTTT | CASSSPGTGVGSPLHF
TRBD1 | - | TRBJ1-4 | TRBV28 | TGTGCCAGCAGCCTAAACCTACAGGGGCAGGAAAAACTGTTTTTT | CASSLNLQGQEKLFF
TRBD1 | - | TRBJ1-3 | TRBV5-1 | TGCGCCAGCAGCCCGGGACAGGGGGCTTTAGGTGGAAACACCATATATTTT | CASSPGQGALGGNTIYF
TRBD2 | - | TRBJ2-3 | TRBV29-1 | TGCAGCGTTGCCGGCGGGGGATTCACAGATACGCAGTATTTT | CSVAGGGFTDTQYF
TRBD1 | - | TRBJ1-1 | TRBV5-1 | TGCGCCAGCAGCTTCACCGGGACAGGGAACACTGAAGCTTTCTTT | CASSFTGTGNTEAFF
- | once | TRBJ1-3 | TRBV2 | TGTGCCAGCTCTGAGTTTGGAAACACCATATATTTT | CASSEFGNTIYF
- | - | TRBJ2-1 | TRBV10-3 | TGTGCCATCAGTGAGGGGTTAGGAGGAAATGAGCAGTTCTTC | CAISEGLGGNEQFF
- | once | TRBJ1-2 | TRBV11-2 | TGTGCCAGCAGCTTAAGCTCCCCTAACTATGGCTACACCTTC | CASSLSSPNYGYTF
- | - | TRBJ1-5 | TRBV7-8 | TGTGCCAGCAGCTTAGCGATCGGGGTCAATCAGCCCCAGCATTTT | CASSLAIGVNQPQHF
- | - | TRBJ1-3 | TRBV3-1/TRBV3-2 | TGTGCCAGCAGCCCAGGGTCGGGGGCTGGAAACACCATATATTTT | CASSPGSGAGNTIYF
- | - | TRBJ1-3 | TRBV28 | TGTGCCAGCAGCCTAGGGGGGGGCACGCTGACTGGAAACACCATATATTTT | CASSLGGGTLTGNTIYF
TRBD1 | - | TRBJ1-1 | TRBV5-4 | TGTGCCAGCAGCTTGGGTGGGACAGAAGACACTGAAGCTTTCTTT | CASSLGGTEDTEAFF
TRBD1 | - | TRBJ1-2 | TRBV6-5 | TGTGCCAGCACCACAGGGGATGGCTACACCTTC | CASTTGDGYTF
- | - | TRBJ1-2 | TRBV19 | TGTGCCAGTACCGCGGGGAGGTTAACTCGAGGCTACACCTTC | CASTAGRLTRGYTF
TRBD1 | - | TRBJ1-2 | TRBV19 | TGTGCCAGTAGTACGGGACAGGGGAAAGCTAACTATGGCTACACCTTC | CASSTGQGKANYGYTF
- | - | TRBJ1-5 | TRBV20-1 | TGCAGTGCTAGTCTCCAGAATAGCAATCAGCCCCAGCATTTT | CSASLQNSNQPQHF
TRBD1 | - | TRBJ2-3 | TRBV19 | TGTGCCAGTAGGCCGCGACAGGGGGCAGGAGATACGCAGTATTTT | CASRPRQGAGDTQYF
TRBD1 | - | TRBJ1-2 | TRBV28 | TGTGCCAGCAGGGTGTCGACAACAGGGGCCTATGGCTACACCTTC | CASRVSTTGAYGYTF
- | - | TRBJ2-3 | TRBV4-2 | TGTGCCAGCAGCCAATTACTAGCCTCTGGCACAGATACGCAGTATTTT | CASSQLLASGTDTQYF
TRBD1 | - | TRBJ1-2 | TRBV6-5 | TGTGCCAGCATCCGGGACAGGGGACTCTATGGCTACACCTTC | CASIRDRGLYGYTF
TRBD1 | - | TRBJ2-7 | TRBV18 | TGTGCCAGCTCACCGGAACAGGGGTACAACGAGCAGTACTTC | CASSPEQGYNEQYF
- | - | TRBJ1-1 | TRBV7-3 | TGTGCCAGCACCCCAGGTACAGGTCGGAACACTGAAGCTTTCTTT | CASTPGTGRNTEAFF
- | - | TRBJ1-2 | TRBV19 | TGTGCCAGTAGTATAGGTCGGGTCCAAGGCTACACCTTC | CASSIGRVQGYTF
- | - | TRBJ2-6 | TRBV6-6 | TGTGCCAGCAGTCCAACCGGTCTACTTTCTGGGGCCAACGTCCTGACTTTC | CASSPTGLLSGANVLTF
- | once | TRBJ1-1 | TRBV29-1 | TGCAGCGTTAAACAGGGGAACACTGAAGCTTTCTTT | CSVKQGNTEAFF
- | - | TRBJ2-7 | TRBV27 | TGTGCCAGCAGTTTATCGGGGGCGACGTACGAGCAGTACTTC | CASSLSGATYEQYF
- | - | TRBJ2-5 | TRBV19 | TGTGCCAGTAGCCTCAGGGTTTACGGGACCCAGTACTTC | CASSLRVYGTQYF
TRBD2 | - | TRBJ2-7 | TRBV4-2 | TGTGCCAGCAGCCAAGGGCGGGGGGCCCCGACCTACGAGCAGTACTTC | CASSQGRGAPTYEQYF
TRBD1 | - | TRBJ1-1 | TRBV27 | TGTGCCAGCAGTTTGGACAGGGGTACTGAAGCTTTCTTT | CASSLDRGTEAFF
- | - | TRBJ2-3 | TRBV5-1 | TGCGCCAGCAGCTTGGGCCTTCAGGGACTGCAAAGCACAGATACGCAGTATTTT | CASSLGLQGLQSTDTQYF
TRBD1 | - | TRBJ2-1 | TRBV5-1 | TGCGCCAGCAGGAAGTCCGGGACAGGGGAGTTGAATGAGCAGTTCTTC | CASRKSGTGELNEQFF
- | - | TRBJ1-2 | TRBV15 | TGTGCCACCAGCAGAGACACAGGGACGGCGAACGGCTACACCTTC | CATSRDTGTANGYTF
- | - | TRBJ2-7 | TRBV2 | TGTGCCAGCAGCCCCCAGGGCATGAGTCCCTACGAGCAGTACTTC | CASSPQGMSPYEQYF
- | many | TRBJ2-7 | TRBV29-1 | TGCAGCGTTGAAGTCCGACAGGCCGGGTACGAGCAGTACTTC | CSVEVRQAGYEQYF
- | once | TRBJ2-1 | TRBV19 | TGTGCCAGTAGTATAACTCTAGGGGGTGAGCAGTTCTTC | CASSITLGGEQFF